This TCR beta chain was observed in a study of OX40 agonist ivuxolimab in advanced cancers. Trimming removed 7 bases from V and 3 bases from J, with 7 bases in between. The CDR3 is 12 residues long. Germline-derived CDR1 and CDR2 are SGHRS and YFSETQ. Study-wide points: Some nonresponders additionally presented with little normalized T-cell clonal expansion.

Method: immunoSEQ multiplex PCR; TCRdb's copy keeps in-frame clones and lacks some. The sample has 60,000 or so clones; 80% to 90% are singletons. With regard to this clone: Its antigen remains unknown.

This receptor was taken from an adult with an advanced solid tumor such as melanoma, head and neck, liver or kidney cancer. The rearrangement uses TRBV5-1 and TRBJ2-2; maybe TRBD2 (5 bases). Sequenced material: CD4+ or CD8+ T cells sorted from blood, taken in a trial of the OX40 agonist ivuxolimab. The CDR3 here is CASGEYTGELFF. CDR3 DNA sequence: TGCGCCAGCGGGGAGTACACCGGGGAGCTGTTTTTT.